This TCR beta chain was retrieved from a study of shared clonotypes between healthy human individuals. Findings of the study overall: Rarefaction analysis demonstrated incomplete sorted-subset sequencing notwithstanding large depth. It was observed that about 5% of naive CD4 clonotypes were shared across several donors.

The material for each subset, its genomic DNA, was split evenly across several immunoSEQ plates. Using immunoSEQ multiplex PCR, the repertoire was profiled, and TCRdb retains in-frame clones only, with some absent. The sample lists around 550,000 clones; approximately 95% were seen once. The naive CD8 fraction comprised CD45RO-negative cells positively selected for CCR7 and excluded terminally differentiated effector memory CD45RA+ cells. Participating donors were healthy, HIV-negative adults free of recent acute infections or vaccinations. Note on this clone: The antigen remains unidentified.

CDR3 length equals 14 residues. The chain recombines TRBV12-2 with TRBJ2-7; the table assigns TRBD1, which was not confirmed against the DNA. TRBV12-2 is a recognized pseudogene. This TCR was sampled from a woman in her 30s in good health. Sequenced material: naive CD8+ T cells sorted from blood. The CDR3 here is CASRPLTRTYEQYF. The CDR3 coding sequence is TGTGCAAGTCGCCCCTTGACAAGAACCTACGAGCAGTACTTC.